This TCR beta chain came from a study of response to subunit inactivated influenza vaccine. Study findings and constraints: Authors proposed each seasonal influenza vaccination draws in few new T cells.

CDR1 and CDR2 from the germline V gene are KGHSH and LQKENI. V lost 4 bases, J lost 2 bases, and 11 bases lay in between. CDR3 length: 14 residues. TCRdb called the RT-PCR reads again in MiXCR, with one record for every CDR3 protein. The sample includes around 490,000 distinct CDR3 sequences, 7.5% to 8.5% of them seen just once. This clonotype appeared many times. Its antigen is unknown. The chain joins TRBV18 to TRBJ1-2; TRBD1 might be the D (6 bases). The clonotype was recovered from a man between 50 and 69 years old who received an inactivated influenza vaccine. Source: PBMCs from blood, taken less than 30 months after vaccination. CDR3 bases: TGTGCCAGCTCACAGGGGGGACTGAACTATGGCTACACCTTC. Translating gives CASSQGGLNYGYTF.